A selection of T cell receptor beta chains follows, all from one sample in a study of human T cells and chemical hapten exposure. TCRdb passed the RACE reads through MiXCR, listing each CDR3 protein once. The repertoire consists of about 380,000 distinct CDR3 sequences, with around 5% occurring once and the leading ten covering about 2.2%. The sequenced sample was whole blood, obtained in connection with sensitization to the hapten diphenylcyclopropenone (DPC). Receptors were obtained from a woman aged 50 to 60 with alopecia areata. Some clones in this sample may be carry-over from other donors' samples. The CDR3 runs from the conserved cysteine through the conserved F or W.

CDR3aa,v_gene,j_gene
CASSSPGTGSYEQYF,TRBV28,TRBJ2-7
CASTISGATGELFF,TRBV7-9,TRBJ2-2
CASSLGTVSYGYTF,TRBV5-4,TRBJ1-2
CAWSRSGQGNSPLHF,TRBV30,TRBJ1-6
CASQLDRTSTDTQYF,TRBV7-2,TRBJ2-3
CASSVPSGGGNEKLFF,TRBV6-1,TRBJ1-4
CASRPAWVQGDTYEQYF,TRBV12-2,TRBJ2-7
CASSLSNHPQFF,TRBV28,TRBJ2-1
CAISVGGPSYNEQFF,TRBV10-3,TRBJ2-1
CSAREGYNQPQHF,TRBV20-1,TRBJ1-5
CSVASSFQETQYF,TRBV29-1,TRBJ2-5
CASSPRLGAGGELFF,TRBV9,TRBJ2-2
CSVTGTVGGLNTEAFF,TRBV29-1,TRBJ1-1
CASSSGTGAGEQYF,TRBV7-8,TRBJ2-7
CASSPPGANVLTF,TRBV18,TRBJ2-6
CASSLVRGSRNTEAFF,TRBV13,TRBJ1-1
CASSSANRGSSTEAFF,TRBV5-1,TRBJ1-1
CASSYEQARTDTQYF,TRBV6-5,TRBJ2-3
CSVEGTSGSSYNEQFF,TRBV29-1,TRBJ2-1
CASSPSGQGDTEAFF,TRBV19,TRBJ1-1
CSVRGQGAVYNEQFF,TRBV29-1,TRBJ2-1
CASSLDRTGYQPQHF,TRBV5-5,TRBJ1-5
CASSYDRAYEQYF,TRBV6-5,TRBJ2-7
CASSGTARTQPQHF,TRBV28,TRBJ1-5
CASSQDLGSGTDTQYF,TRBV3-1,TRBJ2-3
CASKGLAGSEEQFF,TRBV6-5,TRBJ2-1
CASILGTVDSPLHF,TRBV2,TRBJ1-6
CASSYHPVDSGANVLTF,TRBV6-2/TRBV6-3,TRBJ2-6
CASSLGLAEIYGYTF,TRBV11-2,TRBJ1-2
CASSLFDRDNTEAFF,TRBV5-1,TRBJ1-1
CASSKTSSYNEQFF,TRBV7-9,TRBJ2-1
CAISAGTGLFTDTQYF,TRBV10-3,TRBJ2-3
CASDPNTGELFF,TRBV7-2,TRBJ2-2
CASSRNSRVAGELFF,TRBV18,TRBJ2-2
CASSPGTSGVQIQYF,TRBV5-1,TRBJ2-4
CASSISGRAGDEQFF,TRBV6-2/TRBV6-3,TRBJ2-1
CASRAPGTGGETQYF,TRBV25-1,TRBJ2-5
CAIWEGGGNQPQHF,TRBV10-3,TRBJ1-5
CSARGQDSYEQYF,TRBV20-1,TRBJ2-7
CAWSPTGGGWDTIYF,TRBV30,TRBJ1-3
CSAVGTGEDYTF,TRBV20-1,TRBJ1-2
CASSRTPSSGNTIYF,TRBV5-4,TRBJ1-3
CASSQDNPYNEQFF,TRBV3-1,TRBJ2-1
CASSPGQPRSTEAFF,TRBV5-1,TRBJ1-1
CASSWRVPNTEAFF,TRBV7-2,TRBJ1-1
CASSSPPGTVFYEQYF,TRBV7-2,TRBJ2-7
CASKTGEARWGEQYF,TRBV27,TRBJ2-7
CASSYEGHNEQFF,TRBV6-6,TRBJ2-1
CASSLSPRTGGETGANVLTF,TRBV7-9,TRBJ2-6
CASSSPGGGDEQFF,TRBV28,TRBJ2-1
CASSSPGGPYEQYF,TRBV5-4,TRBJ2-7
CASRSGSPTDTQYF,TRBV5-1,TRBJ2-3
CASSTHGQGTYEQYF,TRBV4-3,TRBJ2-7